This is a list of T cell receptor beta chains from one sample in a study of T cells in Graves' hyperthyroidism and ophthalmopathy. TCRdb re-called the multiplex PCR reads with MiXCR, one entry per CDR3 protein. The repertoire holds roughly 380,000 distinct CDR3 sequences, with approximately 13% as singletons. Sequenced sample: blood. The receptor set was obtained from a man aged 25-45 years with Graves' hyperthyroidism that later progressed to Graves' ophthalmopathy. Each CDR3 is given with its conserved first and last residue. The D gene is left open where the match is weak. A clone size is listed for some rows: how often the clone was seen (once, few, many), or a class if it is expanded.

D gene	V gene	J gene	clone size	CDR3 protein	CDR3 DNA
.	TRBV29-1	TRBJ1-5	many	CSVESGSNQPQHF	TGCAGCGTTGAGAGTGGCAGCAATCAGCCCCAGCATTTT
.	TRBV12-3/TRBV12-4	TRBJ1-2	.	CASSLGPETNYGYTF	TGTGCCAGCAGTTTAGGTCCGGAGACTAACTATGGCTACACCTTC
TRBD1	TRBV24-1	TRBJ2-3	few	CATTGTVTDTQYF	TGTGCCACCACCGGGACAGTAACAGATACGCAGTATTTT
.	TRBV2	TRBJ2-5	many	CASRGWQKETQYF	TGTGCCAGCAGAGGGTGGCAGAAAGAGACCCAGTACTTC
TRBD1	TRBV7-9	TRBJ1-2	many	CASSPGTGVGGYTF	TGTGCCAGCAGCCCCGGGACAGGGGTTGGGGGCTACACCTTC
.	TRBV7-3	TRBJ2-5	many	CASSLENTFPQYF	TGTGCCAGCAGCTTAGAGAATACATTTCCCCAGTACTTC
TRBD2	TRBV5-1	TRBJ2-5	few	CASSGRLAGDGETQYF	TGCGCCAGCAGCGGAAGACTAGCGGGGGACGGTGAGACCCAGTACTTC
TRBD1	TRBV7-6	TRBJ1-2	.	CANSPRQGNYGYTF	TGTGCCAACAGCCCAAGACAGGGAAACTATGGCTACACCTTC
.	TRBV15	TRBJ1-1	many	CATSKRGDSKNTEAFF	TGTGCCACCAGCAAGAGGGGCGACTCAAAGAACACTGAAGCTTTCTTT
.	TRBV6-1	TRBJ2-3	few	CASMGAGTDTQYF	TGTGCCAGCATGGGGGCTGGCACAGATACGCAGTATTTT
.	TRBV12-5	TRBJ1-2	many	CASGFGVNYGYTF	TGTGCTAGTGGTTTTGGAGTTAACTATGGCTACACCTTC
.	TRBV11-2	TRBJ2-7	many	CASMSGTREQYF	TGTGCCAGCATGTCAGGGACGAGGGAGCAGTACTTC
.	TRBV12-3/TRBV12-4	TRBJ1-1	many	CASSLAWRGGGTEAFF	TGTGCCAGCAGTTTAGCCTGGAGGGGGGGGGGCACTGAAGCTTTCTTT
TRBD1	TRBV30	TRBJ2-5	few	CAWGDRVGETQYF	TGTGCCTGGGGAGACAGGGTGGGAGAGACCCAGTACTTC
TRBD1	TRBV12-5	TRBJ2-5	many	CASGPGTEETQYF	TGTGCTAGTGGTCCCGGGACAGAGGAGACCCAGTACTTC
TRBD2	TRBV3-1	TRBJ2-7	many	CASSQRLAGLYEQYF	TGTGCCAGCAGCCAACGACTAGCGGGGCTCTACGAGCAGTACTTC
TRBD1	TRBV20-1	TRBJ2-1	.	CSARDWAGGTYNEQFF	TGCAGTGCTAGAGATTGGGCAGGGGGAACCTACAATGAGCAGTTCTTC
TRBD1	TRBV2	TRBJ2-7	many	CATTGDYEQYF	TGTGCCACCACAGGGGACTACGAGCAGTACTTC
.	TRBV12-5	TRBJ1-1	many	CASGFWNTEAFF	TGTGCTAGTGGTTTTTGGAACACTGAAGCTTTCTTT
.	TRBV11-2	TRBJ2-7	many	CASSLVGYTREPEQYF	TGTGCCAGCAGCTTAGTAGGATATACCAGGGAACCCGAGCAGTACTTC